These T cell receptor beta chains were read from a single sample in a study of high-grade serous ovarian cancer treatment subgroups. Some clones are missing from TCRdb's copy, which holds only in-frame ones; the method was immunoSEQ multiplex PCR. Found here are some 7,700 clones, 78% of them singletons; the top ten hold around a tenth. The sample consisted of tumor tissue. The receptors originated from a human donor with high-grade serous ovarian cancer. Both conserved end residues are part of each CDR3. Each record gives: J gene, V gene, clone size, D gene, CDR3 protein, CDR3 DNA. A D gene is named only where the DNA matches it firmly. The size field is filled for only some rows; it gives once, few, many or a size class.

J gene: TRBJ1-1; V gene: TRBV11-3; clone size: .; D gene: .; CDR3 protein: CASSWTANTEAFF; CDR3 DNA: TGTGCCAGCAGCTGGACGGCAAACACTGAAGCTTTCTTT
J gene: TRBJ2-1; V gene: TRBV7-3; clone size: .; D gene: .; CDR3 protein: CASSLSESGEQFF; CDR3 DNA: TGTGCCAGCAGCTTAAGTGAGTCAGGTGAGCAGTTCTTC
J gene: TRBJ1-1; V gene: TRBV7-3; clone size: .; D gene: .; CDR3 protein: CASSGGAEAFF; CDR3 DNA: TGTGCCAGCAGTGGGGGGGCTGAAGCTTTCTTT
J gene: TRBJ2-1; V gene: TRBV10-2; clone size: .; D gene: TRBD2; CDR3 protein: CASRFAGTNYNEQFF; CDR3 DNA: TGCGCCAGCAGATTTGCCGGGACTAACTACAATGAGCAGTTCTTC
J gene: TRBJ2-7; V gene: TRBV11-2; clone size: few; D gene: .; CDR3 protein: CASRTPGLASYEQYF; CDR3 DNA: TGTGCCAGCAGAACCCCGGGGCTAGCGTCGTACGAGCAGTACTTC
J gene: TRBJ1-1; V gene: TRBV7-2; clone size: .; D gene: .; CDR3 protein: CASSLKGSEAFF; CDR3 DNA: TGTGCCAGCAGCTTAAAGGGGTCTGAAGCTTTCTTT
J gene: TRBJ1-3; V gene: TRBV7-2; clone size: .; D gene: .; CDR3 protein: CASSLGPGTGNTIYF; CDR3 DNA: TGTGCCAGCAGCTTAGGTCCAGGGACGGGAAACACCATATATTTT
J gene: TRBJ2-7; V gene: TRBV5-3; clone size: .; D gene: .; CDR3 protein: CASSSSYEQYF; CDR3 DNA: TGTGCCAGCAGCTCATCCTACGAGCAGTACTTC
J gene: TRBJ2-3; V gene: TRBV2; clone size: few; D gene: TRBD2; CDR3 protein: CASSEPPSGMTRDTQYF; CDR3 DNA: TGTGCCAGCAGTGAACCCCCTAGCGGGATGACCAGAGATACGCAGTATTTT
J gene: TRBJ1-2; V gene: TRBV28; clone size: .; D gene: TRBD1; CDR3 protein: CASGSFGTGRRDGYTF; CDR3 DNA: TGTGCCAGCGGCTCCTTCGGGACAGGGCGAAGGGATGGCTACACCTTC
J gene: TRBJ1-4; V gene: TRBV7-9; clone size: .; D gene: TRBD1; CDR3 protein: CASSQGQGLDEKLFF; CDR3 DNA: TGTGCCAGCAGCCAGGGACAGGGATTGGATGAAAAACTGTTTTTT
J gene: TRBJ2-7; V gene: TRBV6-7; clone size: .; D gene: TRBD2; CDR3 protein: CASSYSNLGSRGGVGRYEQYF; CDR3 DNA: TGTGCCAGCAGTTACTCGAATCTTGGTTCGCGGGGGGGCGTAGGAAGGTACGAGCAGTACTTC
J gene: TRBJ1-3; V gene: TRBV6-1; clone size: .; D gene: TRBD1; CDR3 protein: CASRQTGVYRNTIYF; CDR3 DNA: TGTGCCAGCAGGCAAACAGGGGTCTATAGAAACACCATATATTTT
J gene: TRBJ2-5; V gene: TRBV7-6; clone size: .; D gene: TRBD2; CDR3 protein: CASSFRGGGETQYF; CDR3 DNA: TGTGCCAGCAGCTTCCGGGGGGGCGGCGAGACCCAGTACTTC
J gene: TRBJ1-1; V gene: TRBV7-9; clone size: few; D gene: .; CDR3 protein: CASSFIREDTEAFF; CDR3 DNA: TGTGCCAGCAGCTTCATCAGGGAGGACACTGAAGCTTTCTTT
J gene: TRBJ2-1; V gene: TRBV4-1; clone size: .; D gene: .; CDR3 protein: CASSQVGVDNEQFF; CDR3 DNA: TGCGCCAGCAGCCAAGTAGGGGTGGACAATGAGCAGTTCTTC
J gene: TRBJ1-1; V gene: TRBV14; clone size: .; D gene: TRBD1; CDR3 protein: CASSLFPGQGATEAFF; CDR3 DNA: TGTGCCAGCAGCCTTTTCCCGGGACAGGGGGCCACTGAAGCTTTCTTT
J gene: TRBJ1-6; V gene: TRBV2; clone size: few; D gene: .; CDR3 protein: CASTARGSDNSPLHF; CDR3 DNA: TGTGCCAGCACCGCCAGGGGTTCCGATAATTCACCCCTCCACTTT
J gene: TRBJ2-4; V gene: TRBV11-1; clone size: few; D gene: .; CDR3 protein: CASSLNPGVVNIQYF; CDR3 DNA: TGTGCCAGCAGCTTAAATCCAGGGGTGGTAAACATTCAGTACTTC
J gene: TRBJ2-5; V gene: TRBV13; clone size: .; D gene: .; CDR3 protein: CASSRRSKETQYF; CDR3 DNA: TGTGCCAGCAGTCGAAGGAGTAAGGAGACCCAGTACTTC
J gene: TRBJ2-1; V gene: TRBV6-6; clone size: .; D gene: .; CDR3 protein: CASSDDRLNYNEQFF; CDR3 DNA: TGTGCCAGCAGTGACGACAGGTTGAACTACAATGAGCAGTTCTTC
J gene: TRBJ2-7; V gene: TRBV6-5; clone size: .; D gene: TRBD2; CDR3 protein: CASSPGLAGSYEQYF; CDR3 DNA: TGTGCCAGCAGCCCCGGACTAGCGGGGTCCTACGAGCAGTACTTC
J gene: TRBJ2-3; V gene: TRBV4-1; clone size: .; D gene: .; CDR3 protein: CASSQDRGSSSTDTQYF; CDR3 DNA: TGCGCCAGCAGCCAAGATCGGGGCAGCTCTAGCACAGATACGCAGTATTTT